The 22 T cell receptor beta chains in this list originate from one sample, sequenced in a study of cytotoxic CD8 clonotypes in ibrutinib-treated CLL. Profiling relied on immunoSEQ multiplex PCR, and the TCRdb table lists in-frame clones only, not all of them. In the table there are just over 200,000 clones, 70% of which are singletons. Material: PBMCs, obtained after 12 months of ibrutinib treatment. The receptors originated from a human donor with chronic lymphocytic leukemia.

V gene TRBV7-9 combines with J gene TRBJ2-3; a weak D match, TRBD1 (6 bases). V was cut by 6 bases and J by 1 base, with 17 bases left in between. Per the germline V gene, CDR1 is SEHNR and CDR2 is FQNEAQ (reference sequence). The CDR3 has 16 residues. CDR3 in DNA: TGTGCCAGCAGATCCGCTAGGGCAGGGGGCACAGATACGCAGTATTTT. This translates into CASRSARAGGTDTQYF.

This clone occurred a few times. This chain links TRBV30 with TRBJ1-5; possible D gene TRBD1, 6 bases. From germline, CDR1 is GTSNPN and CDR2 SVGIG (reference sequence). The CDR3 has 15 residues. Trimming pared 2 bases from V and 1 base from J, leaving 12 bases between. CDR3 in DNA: TGTGCCTGGAGTAGGGAGGGGGTGAGCAATCAGCCCCAGCATTTT. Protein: CAWSREGVSNQPQHF.

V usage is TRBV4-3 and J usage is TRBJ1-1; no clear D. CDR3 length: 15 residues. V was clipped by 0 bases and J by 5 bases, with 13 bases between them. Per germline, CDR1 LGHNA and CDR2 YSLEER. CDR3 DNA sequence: TGCGCCAGCAGCCAAGATCTTTTCGACCGGACTGAAGCTTTCTTT. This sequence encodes CASSQDLFDRTEAFF.

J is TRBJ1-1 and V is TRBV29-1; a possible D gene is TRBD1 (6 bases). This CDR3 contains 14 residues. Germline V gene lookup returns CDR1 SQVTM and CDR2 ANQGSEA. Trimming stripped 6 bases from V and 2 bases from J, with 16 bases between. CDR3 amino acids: CSVGGGARNTEAFF. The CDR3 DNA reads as TGCAGCGTGGGTGGGGGGGCCCGTAACACTGAAGCTTTCTTT. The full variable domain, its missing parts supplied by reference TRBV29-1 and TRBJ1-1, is SAVISQKPSRDICQRGTSLTIQCQVDSQVTMMFWYRQQPGQSLTLIATANQGSEATYESGFVIDKFPISRPNLTFSTLTVSNMSPEDSSIYLCSVGGGARNTEAFFGQGTRLTVV.

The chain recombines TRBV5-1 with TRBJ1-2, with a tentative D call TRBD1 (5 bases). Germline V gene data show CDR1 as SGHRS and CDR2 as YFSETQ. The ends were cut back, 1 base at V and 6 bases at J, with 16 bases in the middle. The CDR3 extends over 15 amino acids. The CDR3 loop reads CASSLSEGRRHGYTF. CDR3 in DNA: TGCGCCAGCAGCTTGAGTGAGGGGAGGAGGCATGGCTACACCTTC.

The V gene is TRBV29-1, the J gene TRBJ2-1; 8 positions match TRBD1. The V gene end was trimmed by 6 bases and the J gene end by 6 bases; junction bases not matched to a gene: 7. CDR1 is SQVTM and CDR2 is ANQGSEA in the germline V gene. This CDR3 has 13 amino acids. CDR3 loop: CSVQDRAANEQFF. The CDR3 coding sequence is TGCAGCGTACAGGACAGGGCTGCCAATGAGCAGTTCTTC.

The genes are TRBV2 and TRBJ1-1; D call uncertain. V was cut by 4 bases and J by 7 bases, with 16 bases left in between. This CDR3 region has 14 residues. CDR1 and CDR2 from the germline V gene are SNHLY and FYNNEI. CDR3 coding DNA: TGTGCCAGCAGTGCTAACGCGGTGACGAGTGAAGCTTTCTTT. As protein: CASSANAVTSEAFF. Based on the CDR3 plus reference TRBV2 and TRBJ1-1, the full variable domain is EPEVTQTPSHQVTQMGQEVILRCVPISNHLYFYWYRQILGQKVEFLVSFYNNEISEKSEIFDDQFSVERPDGSNFTLKIRSTKLEDSAMYFCASSANAVTSEAFFGQGTRLTVV.

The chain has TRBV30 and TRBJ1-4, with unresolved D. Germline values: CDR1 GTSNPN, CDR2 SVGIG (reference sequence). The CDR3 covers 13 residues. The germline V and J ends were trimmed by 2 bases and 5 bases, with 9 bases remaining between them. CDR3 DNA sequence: TGTGCCTGGAGTAAGGTAGCGAATGAAAAACTGTTTTTT. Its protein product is CAWSKVANEKLFF.

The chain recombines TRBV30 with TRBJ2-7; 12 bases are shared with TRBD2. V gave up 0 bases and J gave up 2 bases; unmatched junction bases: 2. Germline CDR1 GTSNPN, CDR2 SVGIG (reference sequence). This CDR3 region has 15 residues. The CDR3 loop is CAWSVLAGGPYEQYF. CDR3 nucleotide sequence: TGTGCCTGGAGTGTACTAGCGGGAGGTCCCTACGAGCAGTACTTC.

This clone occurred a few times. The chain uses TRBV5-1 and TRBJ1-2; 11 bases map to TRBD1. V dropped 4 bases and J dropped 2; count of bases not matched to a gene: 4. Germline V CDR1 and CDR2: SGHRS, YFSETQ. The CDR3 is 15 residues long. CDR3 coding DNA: TGCGCCAGCAGCGGAGGACAGGGGGCGAACTATGGCTACACCTTC. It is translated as CASSGGQGANYGYTF.

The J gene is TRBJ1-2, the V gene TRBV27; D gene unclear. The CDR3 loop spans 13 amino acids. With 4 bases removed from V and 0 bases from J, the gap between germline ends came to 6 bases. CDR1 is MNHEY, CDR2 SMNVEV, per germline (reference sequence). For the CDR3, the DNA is TGTGCCAGCAGTTCCAATACTAACTATGGCTACACCTTC. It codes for CASSSNTNYGYTF.

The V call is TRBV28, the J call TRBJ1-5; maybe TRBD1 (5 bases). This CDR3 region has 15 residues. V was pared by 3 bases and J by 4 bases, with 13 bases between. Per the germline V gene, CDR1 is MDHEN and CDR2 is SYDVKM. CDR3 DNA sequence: TGTGCCAGCAGTTTGTACAGCTCAGGGAATCAGCCCCAGCATTTT. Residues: CASSLYSSGNQPQHF.

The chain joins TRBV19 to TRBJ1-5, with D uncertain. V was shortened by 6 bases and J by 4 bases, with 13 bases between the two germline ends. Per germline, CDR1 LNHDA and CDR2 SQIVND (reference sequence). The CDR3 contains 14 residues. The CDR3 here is CASSTDGWNQPQHF. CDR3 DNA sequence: TGTGCCAGTAGCACGGACGGGTGGAATCAGCCCCAGCATTTT.

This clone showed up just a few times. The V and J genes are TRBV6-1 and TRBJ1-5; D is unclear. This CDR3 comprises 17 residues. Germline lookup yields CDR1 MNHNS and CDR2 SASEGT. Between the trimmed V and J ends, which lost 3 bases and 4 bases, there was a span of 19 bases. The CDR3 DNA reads TGTGCCAGCAGTGATGGTCTGTCAGGACCGGGTAATCAGCCCCAGCATTTT. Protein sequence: CASSDGLSGPGNQPQHF.

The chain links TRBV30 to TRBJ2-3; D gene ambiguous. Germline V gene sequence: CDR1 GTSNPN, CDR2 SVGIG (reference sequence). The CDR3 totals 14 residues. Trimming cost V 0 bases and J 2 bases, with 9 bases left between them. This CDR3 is CAWSVIRVTDTQYF. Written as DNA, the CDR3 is TGTGCCTGGAGTGTAATTAGGGTCACAGATACGCAGTATTTT.

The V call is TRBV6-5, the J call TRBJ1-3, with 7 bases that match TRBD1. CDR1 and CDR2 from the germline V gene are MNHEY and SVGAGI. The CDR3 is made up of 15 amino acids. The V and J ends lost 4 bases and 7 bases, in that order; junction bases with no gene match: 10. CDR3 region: CASSSDRVPMNTIYF. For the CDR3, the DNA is TGTGCCAGCAGTTCTGACAGGGTCCCTATGAACACCATATATTTT.

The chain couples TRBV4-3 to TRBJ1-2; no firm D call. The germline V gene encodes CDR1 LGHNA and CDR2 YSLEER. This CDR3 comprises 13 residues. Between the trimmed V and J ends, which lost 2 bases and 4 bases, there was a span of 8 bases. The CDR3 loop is CASSQMEGYGYTF. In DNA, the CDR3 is TGCGCCAGCAGCCAAATGGAAGGCTATGGCTACACCTTC.

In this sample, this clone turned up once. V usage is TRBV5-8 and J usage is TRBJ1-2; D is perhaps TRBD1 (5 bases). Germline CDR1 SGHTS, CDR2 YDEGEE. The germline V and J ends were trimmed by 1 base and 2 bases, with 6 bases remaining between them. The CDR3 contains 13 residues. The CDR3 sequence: CASSLQGNYGYTF. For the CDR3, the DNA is TGTGCCAGCAGCTTGCAGGGAAACTATGGCTACACCTTC. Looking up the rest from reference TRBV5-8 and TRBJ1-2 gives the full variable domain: EAGVTQSPTHLIKTRGQQATLRCSPISGHTSVYWYQQALGLGLQFLLWYDEGEERNRGNFPPRFSGRQFPNYSSELNVNALELEDSALYLCASSLQGNYGYTFGSGTRLTVV.

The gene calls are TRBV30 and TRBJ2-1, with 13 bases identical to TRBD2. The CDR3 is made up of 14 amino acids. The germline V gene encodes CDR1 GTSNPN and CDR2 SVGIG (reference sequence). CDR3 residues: CASRTSGSYNEQFF. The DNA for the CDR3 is TGTGCTTCGAGGACTAGCGGGAGCTACAATGAGCAGTTCTTC.

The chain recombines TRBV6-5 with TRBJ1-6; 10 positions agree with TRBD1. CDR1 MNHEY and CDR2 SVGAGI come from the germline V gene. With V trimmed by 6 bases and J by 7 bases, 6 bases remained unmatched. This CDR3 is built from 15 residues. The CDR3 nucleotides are TGTGCCAGCAGCTCCCCGGGACAGGGGAATTCACCCCTCCACTTT. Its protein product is CASSSPGQGNSPLHF.

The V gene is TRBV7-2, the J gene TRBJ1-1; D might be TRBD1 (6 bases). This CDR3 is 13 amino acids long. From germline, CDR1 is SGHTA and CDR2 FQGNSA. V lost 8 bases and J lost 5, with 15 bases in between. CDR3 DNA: TGTGCCAGCGTCCGGGGGCGGTGGACTGAAGCTTTCTTT. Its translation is CASVRGRWTEAFF.

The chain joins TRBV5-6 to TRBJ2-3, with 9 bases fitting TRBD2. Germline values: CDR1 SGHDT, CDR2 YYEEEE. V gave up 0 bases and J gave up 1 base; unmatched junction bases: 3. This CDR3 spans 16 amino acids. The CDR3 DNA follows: TGTGCCAGCAGCTTGGCCCCTAGCGGGGGCACAGATACGCAGTATTTT. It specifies CASSLAPSGGTDTQYF.